The rows below give T cell receptor beta chains drawn from one sample of a study of blood T cell repertoires in COVID-19. Profiled with immunoSEQ multiplex PCR; TCRdb holds only in-frame clones, not every one. The sample yields fewer than 400,000 clones, about 85% seen once. The sample was PBMCs or T cells enriched from blood (not recorded which). These receptors originate from a woman aged 25 to 39 who had been exposed to COVID-19. Each CDR3 is given with its conserved first and last residue. The D gene is left open where the match is weak. Expanded clones get a size class; other rows say once, few or many, or leave the size out.

v_gene	abundance	j_gene	d_gene	CDR3aa	CDR3nt
TRBV2	-	TRBJ2-1	-	CATGDIDNEQFF	TGTGCTACAGGAGACATTGACAATGAGCAGTTCTTC
TRBV30	-	TRBJ2-1	TRBD2	CAWAAGFYNEQFF	TGTGCCTGGGCAGCGGGGTTCTACAATGAGCAGTTCTTC
TRBV28	-	TRBJ1-2	-	CASGTLTGSYGYTF	TGTGCCAGCGGGACCTTGACAGGAAGCTATGGCTACACCTTC
TRBV28	-	TRBJ1-2	-	CASSFVTGRAKYGYTF	TGTGCCAGCAGTTTCGTAACGGGCAGGGCGAAATATGGCTACACCTTC
TRBV4-3	-	TRBJ1-2	TRBD1	CASSQDDRGVGYTF	TGCGCCAGCAGCCAAGATGACAGGGGTGTTGGCTACACCTTC
TRBV7-3	-	TRBJ1-2	-	CASSPGEGYGYTF	TGTGCCAGCAGCCCAGGGGAAGGCTATGGCTACACCTTC
TRBV6-2/TRBV6-3	-	TRBJ2-4	TRBD2	CASSSLTSRAKNIQYF	TGTGCCAGCAGTTCATTGACTAGCCGGGCCAAAAACATTCAGTACTTC
TRBV28	-	TRBJ2-1	-	CASSPGTLSSDEQFF	TGTGCCAGCAGTCCCGGGACCCTATCTAGCGATGAGCAGTTCTTC
TRBV2	few	TRBJ2-2	TRBD2	CASTLGLAGEVNTGELFF	TGTGCCAGCACTTTAGGACTAGCGGGGGAGGTGAACACCGGGGAGCTGTTTTTT
TRBV9	-	TRBJ2-7	TRBD1	CASSKTGGSYEQYF	TGTGCCAGCAGCAAGACAGGGGGCTCCTACGAGCAGTACTTC
TRBV4-3	-	TRBJ2-5	-	CASSQERLVQYETQYF	TGCGCCAGCAGCCAAGAAAGGCTAGTTCAATATGAGACCCAGTACTTC
TRBV9	-	TRBJ2-7	TRBD1	CASSYSGDRVSEQYF	TGTGCCAGCAGCTACTCTGGGGACAGGGTTTCCGAGCAGTACTTC
TRBV30	-	TRBJ2-4	TRBD2	CAWSVAGGAEYIQYF	TGTGCCTGGAGTGTGGCGGGGGGCGCGGAATACATTCAGTACTTC
TRBV5-1	-	TRBJ1-4	-	CASSLVPPGATNEKLFF	TGCGCCAGCAGCTTGGTGCCCCCAGGGGCAACTAATGAAAAACTGTTTTTT
TRBV9	-	TRBJ2-1	TRBD2	CASSPRTSGGYNEQFF	TGTGCCAGCAGCCCGCGGACTAGCGGGGGTTACAATGAGCAGTTCTTC
TRBV28	-	TRBJ1-1	TRBD1	CASSPPDRVGTEAFF	TGTGCCAGCAGTCCCCCCGACAGGGTAGGCACTGAAGCTTTCTTT
TRBV11-3	few	TRBJ1-5	TRBD1	CASSLRGQGAYSNQPQHF	TGTGCCAGCAGCTTACGGGGACAGGGGGCTTATAGCAATCAGCCCCAGCATTTT
TRBV7-8	-	TRBJ1-6	-	CASSPNGLPLHF	TGTGCCAGCAGCCCTAACGGGTTACCCCTCCACTTT
TRBV28	-	TRBJ1-2	TRBD1	CASSSTGGYGYTF	TGTGCCAGCAGCTCTACAGGGGGCTATGGCTACACCTTC
TRBV7-8	-	TRBJ2-5	-	CASSPPLETQYF	TGTGCCAGCAGCCCCCCTTTAGAGACCCAGTACTTC
TRBV5-1	few	TRBJ2-2	TRBD2	CASSYVSGGNTGELFF	TGCGCCAGCAGTTACGTCAGCGGGGGGAACACCGGGGAGCTGTTTTTT
TRBV12-5	-	TRBJ1-1	-	CASGSRLNTEAFF	TGTGCTAGTGGTTCCCGTTTGAACACTGAAGCTTTCTTT
TRBV6-1	-	TRBJ1-1	-	CASSESRTEAFF	TGTGCCAGCAGTGAATCGAGAACTGAAGCTTTCTTT
TRBV12-3/TRBV12-4	-	TRBJ2-5	-	CASSATRGTQYF	TGTGCCAGCAGTGCTACCCGGGGGACCCAGTACTTC
TRBV27	-	TRBJ2-6	-	CASSWSGAGANVLTF	TGTGCCAGCAGTTGGTCAGGTGCCGGGGCCAACGTCCTGACTTTC
TRBV5-4	-	TRBJ2-1	-	CASSSRQSSYNEQFF	TGTGCCAGCAGCTCCAGGCAGTCTTCCTACAATGAGCAGTTCTTC
TRBV12-3/TRBV12-4	-	TRBJ2-1	TRBD1	CASRRDRVIGFF	TGTGCCAGCAGAAGAGACAGGGTTATCGGGTTCTTC
TRBV30	-	TRBJ1-4	-	CAWNAGNREKLFF	TGTGCCTGGAACGCAGGGAACAGGGAAAAACTGTTTTTT
TRBV6-2/TRBV6-3	-	TRBJ1-6	-	CASSQGFNSPLHF	TGTGCCAGCAGTCAGGGATTTAATTCACCCCTCCACTTT
TRBV6-5	-	TRBJ1-3	TRBD1	CASGTGGNTIYF	TGTGCCAGCGGGACAGGGGGAAACACCATATATTTT
TRBV7-2	-	TRBJ1-2	-	CASSSRVNYGYTF	TGTGCCAGCAGCTCGAGGGTTAACTATGGCTACACCTTC
TRBV5-1	-	TRBJ1-2	TRBD1	CASSLLGQGEHGYTF	TGCGCCAGCAGCTTGTTAGGACAGGGGGAACATGGCTACACCTTC
TRBV27	-	TRBJ2-6	-	CASSVTGGANVLTF	TGTGCCAGCAGCGTCACCGGGGGGGCCAACGTCCTGACTTTC
TRBV7-3	-	TRBJ1-6	-	CASSLDQSSPLHF	TGTGCCAGCAGCTTAGATCAGTCTTCACCCCTCCACTTT
TRBV7-7	-	TRBJ2-1	TRBD1	CASSSTGVLNEKQFF	TGTGCTAGCAGCTCGACAGGGGTCCTCAATGAGAAGCAGTTCTTC
TRBV4-1	-	TRBJ1-4	-	CASSQGRHLPEEKLFF	TGCGCCAGCAGCCAAGGGCGGCATCTCCCGGAGGAAAAACTGTTTTTT
TRBV29-1	-	TRBJ1-2	-	CSVRTSYGYTF	TGCAGCGTTAGGACTAGCTATGGCTACACCTTC
TRBV5-6	-	TRBJ2-3	TRBD1	CASSLGDSADTQYF	TGTGCCAGCAGCTTAGGGGACAGCGCAGATACGCAGTATTTT
TRBV12-3/TRBV12-4	-	TRBJ1-2	-	CASSLLHREGYTF	TGTGCCAGCAGTCTCCTCCACAGAGAAGGCTACACCTTC
TRBV25-1	-	TRBJ2-1	-	CASSELRLADEQFF	TGTGCCAGCAGTGAATTGAGGCTAGCCGATGAGCAGTTCTTC
TRBV5-8	-	TRBJ1-5	-	CATPQGSNQPQHF	TGTGCCACACCGCAGGGTAGCAATCAGCCCCAGCATTTT
TRBV6-5	-	TRBJ2-1	-	CASSLPDNEQFF	TGTGCCAGCAGCCTACCTGACAATGAGCAGTTCTTC
TRBV4-2	once	TRBJ2-7	-	CASSQGSSAYEQYF	TGTGCCAGCAGCCAAGGATCTAGCGCCTACGAGCAGTACTTC
TRBV7-9	-	TRBJ2-3	-	CASSYSLDTQYF	TGTGCCAGCAGCTATTCCTTAGATACGCAGTATTTT
TRBV28	-	TRBJ1-3	-	CASRKHSGNTIYF	TGTGCCAGCAGAAAGCACTCTGGAAACACCATATATTTT
TRBV10-2	-	TRBJ2-3	-	CASRPRQARTYTQYF	TGCGCCAGCAGACCCAGACAGGCTCGGACTTATACGCAGTATTTT
TRBV10-1	-	TRBJ2-7	-	CASSEFAPESSSYEQYF	TGCGCCAGCAGTGAGTTTGCCCCGGAGAGTTCCTCCTACGAGCAGTACTTC
TRBV18	-	TRBJ1-1	TRBD1	CASSYRGSSLEPEAFF	TGTGCCAGCTCCTACAGGGGTAGCTCTTTAGAGCCTGAAGCTTTCTTT
TRBV28	few	TRBJ1-2	-	CASSLKGAGYGYTF	TGTGCCAGCAGTTTAAAAGGGGCTGGCTATGGCTACACCTTC
TRBV6-5	once	TRBJ1-4	TRBD1	CASSRDRDEKLFF	TGTGCCAGCAGCCGGGACAGGGATGAAAAACTGTTTTTT
TRBV11-2	-	TRBJ1-1	TRBD1	CASSPPGGMNTEAFF	TGTGCCAGCAGCCCCCCAGGGGGAATGAACACTGAAGCTTTCTTT
TRBV7-9	-	TRBJ2-5	-	CASSLLQGQETQYF	TGTGCCAGCAGCTTACTGCAGGGGCAAGAGACCCAGTACTTC
TRBV5-1	once	TRBJ2-1	-	CASSLGPRQLYNEQFF	TGCGCCAGCAGCTTGGGTCCCAGACAACTTTACAATGAGCAGTTCTTC